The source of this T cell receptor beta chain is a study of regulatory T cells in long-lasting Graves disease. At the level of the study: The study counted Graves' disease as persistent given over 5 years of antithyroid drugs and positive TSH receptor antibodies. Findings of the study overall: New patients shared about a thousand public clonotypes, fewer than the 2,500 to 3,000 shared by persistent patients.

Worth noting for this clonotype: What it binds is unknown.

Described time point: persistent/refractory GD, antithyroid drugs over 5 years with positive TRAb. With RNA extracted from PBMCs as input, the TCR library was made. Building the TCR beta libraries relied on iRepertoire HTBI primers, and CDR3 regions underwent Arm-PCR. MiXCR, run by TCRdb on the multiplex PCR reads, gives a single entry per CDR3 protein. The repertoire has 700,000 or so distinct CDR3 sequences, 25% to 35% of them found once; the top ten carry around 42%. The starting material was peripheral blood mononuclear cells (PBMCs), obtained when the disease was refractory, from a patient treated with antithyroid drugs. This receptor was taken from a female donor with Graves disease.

In DNA form, the CDR3 reads TGTGCCAGCAGTTTTTCAGGGAGGACTGAAGCTTTCTTT. Translating it yields CASSFSGRTEAFF. This chain joins TRBV28 and TRBJ1-1, with D possibly matching TRBD1 (5 bases). The CDR3 covers 13 residues. Between the trimmed V and J ends, which lost 3 bases and 5 bases, there was a span of 10 bases. Germline-derived CDR1 and CDR2 are MDHEN and SYDVKM.